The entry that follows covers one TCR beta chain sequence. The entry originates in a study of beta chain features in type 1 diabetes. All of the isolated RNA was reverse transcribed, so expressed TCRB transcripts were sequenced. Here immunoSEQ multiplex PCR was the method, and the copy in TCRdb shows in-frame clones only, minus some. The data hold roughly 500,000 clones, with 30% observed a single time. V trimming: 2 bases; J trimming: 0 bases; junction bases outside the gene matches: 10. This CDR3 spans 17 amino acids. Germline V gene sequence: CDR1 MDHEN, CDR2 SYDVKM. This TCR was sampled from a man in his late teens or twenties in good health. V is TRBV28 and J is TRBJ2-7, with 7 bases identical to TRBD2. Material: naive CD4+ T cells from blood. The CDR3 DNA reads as TGTGCCAGCAGTTTAACGCTGGGACTAAATGTCTCCTACGAGCAGTACTTC. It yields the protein CASSLTLGLNVSYEQYF.